This TCR beta chain was profiled in a study of blood T cell repertoires in COVID-19. Study-wide background: Donors in the United States, Italy and Spain gave samples during acute or convalescent COVID-19. PBMCs, B-cell-depleted T cells, or T cells provided the cDNA or gDNA that made up the material.

Repertoires were generated with immunoSEQ multiplex PCR, while TCRdb's copy carries only in-frame clones and drops some. The profile covers approximately 230,000 clones, with around 88% appearing a single time and over 1.1% taken by the ten largest. This clone has only one observation. Per the germline V gene, CDR1 is SGHTA and CDR2 is FQGNSA. Trimming took 0 bases from V and 1 from J; bases not matched to a gene: 0. This CDR3 is built from 14 residues. This clonotype was obtained from a man older than 75 with acute or convalescent COVID-19. The chain uses TRBV7-2 and TRBJ2-7; 7 positions agree with TRBD1. Sequenced material: peripheral blood. CDR3 region: CASSLATGSYEQYF. In DNA form, the CDR3 reads TGTGCCAGCAGCTTAGCGACAGGGTCCTACGAGCAGTACTTC.